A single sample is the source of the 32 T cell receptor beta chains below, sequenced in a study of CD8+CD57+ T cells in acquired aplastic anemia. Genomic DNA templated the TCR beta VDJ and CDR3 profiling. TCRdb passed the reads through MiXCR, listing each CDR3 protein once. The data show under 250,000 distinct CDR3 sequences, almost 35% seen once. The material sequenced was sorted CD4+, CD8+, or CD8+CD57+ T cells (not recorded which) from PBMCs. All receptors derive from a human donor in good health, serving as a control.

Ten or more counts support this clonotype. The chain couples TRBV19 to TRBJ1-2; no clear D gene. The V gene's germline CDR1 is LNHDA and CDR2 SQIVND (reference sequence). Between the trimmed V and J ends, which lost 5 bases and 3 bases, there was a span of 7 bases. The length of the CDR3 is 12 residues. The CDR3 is CASSPGDYGYTF. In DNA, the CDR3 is TGTGCCAGTAGTCCCGGGGACTATGGCTACACCTTC.

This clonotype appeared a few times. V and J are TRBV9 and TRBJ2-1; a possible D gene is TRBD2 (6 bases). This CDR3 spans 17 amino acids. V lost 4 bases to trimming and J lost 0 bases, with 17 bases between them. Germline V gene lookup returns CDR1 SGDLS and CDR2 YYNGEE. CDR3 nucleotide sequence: TGTGCCAGCAGCACCCGGGGCCTAGCGAGCTCCTACAATGAGCAGTTCTTC. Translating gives CASSTRGLASSYNEQFF.

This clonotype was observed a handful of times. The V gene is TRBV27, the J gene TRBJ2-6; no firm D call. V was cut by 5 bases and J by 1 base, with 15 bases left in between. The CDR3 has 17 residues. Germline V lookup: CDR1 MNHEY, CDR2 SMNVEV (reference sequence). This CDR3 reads CASSPQAYGSGANVLTF. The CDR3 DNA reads TGTGCCAGCAGTCCTCAGGCGTATGGATCTGGGGCCAACGTCCTGACTTTC.

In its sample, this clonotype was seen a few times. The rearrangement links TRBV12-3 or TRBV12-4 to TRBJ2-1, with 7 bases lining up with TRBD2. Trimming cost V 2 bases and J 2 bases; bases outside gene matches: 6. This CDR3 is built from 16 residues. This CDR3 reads CASSLHLAAPYNEQFF. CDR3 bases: TGTGCCAGCAGTTTACACCTAGCGGCCCCCTACAATGAGCAGTTCTTC.

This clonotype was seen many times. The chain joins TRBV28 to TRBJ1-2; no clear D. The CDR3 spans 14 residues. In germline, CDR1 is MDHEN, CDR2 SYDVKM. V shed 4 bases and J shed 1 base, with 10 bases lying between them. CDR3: CASSYGANNYGYTF. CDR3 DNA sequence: TGTGCCAGCAGTTACGGTGCGAATAACTATGGCTACACCTTC.

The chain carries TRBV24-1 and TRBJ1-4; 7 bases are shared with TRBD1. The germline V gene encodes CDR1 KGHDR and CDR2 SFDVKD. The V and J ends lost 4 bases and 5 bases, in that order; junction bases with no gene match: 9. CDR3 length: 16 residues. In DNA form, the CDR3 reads TGTGCCACCAGTGACCAGAAAGGGGGCATAAATGAAAAACTGTTTTTT. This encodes CATSDQKGGINEKLFF.

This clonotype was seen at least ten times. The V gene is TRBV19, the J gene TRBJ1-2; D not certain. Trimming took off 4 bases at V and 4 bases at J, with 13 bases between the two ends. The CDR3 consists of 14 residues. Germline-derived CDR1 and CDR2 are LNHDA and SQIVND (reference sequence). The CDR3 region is CASSKGRRVYGYTF. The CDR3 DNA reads TGTGCCAGTAGTAAGGGCCGGAGAGTCTATGGCTACACCTTC.

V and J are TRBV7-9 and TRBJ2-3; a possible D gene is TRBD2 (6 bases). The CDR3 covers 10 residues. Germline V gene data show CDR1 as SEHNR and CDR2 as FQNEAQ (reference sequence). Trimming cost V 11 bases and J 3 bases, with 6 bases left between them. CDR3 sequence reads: CAAGTDTQYF. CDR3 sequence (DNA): TGTGCCGCGGGGACAGATACGCAGTATTTT.

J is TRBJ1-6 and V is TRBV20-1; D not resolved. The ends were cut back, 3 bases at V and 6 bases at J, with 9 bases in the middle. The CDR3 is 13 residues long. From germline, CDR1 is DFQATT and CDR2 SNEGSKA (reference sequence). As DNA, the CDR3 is TGCAGTGCTAGCGACCTGACTAATTCACCCCTCCACTTT. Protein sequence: CSASDLTNSPLHF.

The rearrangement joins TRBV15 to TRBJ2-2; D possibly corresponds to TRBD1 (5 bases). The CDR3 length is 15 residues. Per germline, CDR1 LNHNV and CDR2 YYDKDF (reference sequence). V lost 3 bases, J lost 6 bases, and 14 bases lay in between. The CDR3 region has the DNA TGTGCCACCAGCAGTAATCAAGGACACGCCGGGGAGCTGTTTTTT. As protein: CATSSNQGHAGELFF.

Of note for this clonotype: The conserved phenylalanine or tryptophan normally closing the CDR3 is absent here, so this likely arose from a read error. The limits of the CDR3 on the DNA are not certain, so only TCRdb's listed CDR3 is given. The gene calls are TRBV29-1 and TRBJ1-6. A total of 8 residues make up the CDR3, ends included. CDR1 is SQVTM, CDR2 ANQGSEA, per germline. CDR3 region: CSVDRGDS.

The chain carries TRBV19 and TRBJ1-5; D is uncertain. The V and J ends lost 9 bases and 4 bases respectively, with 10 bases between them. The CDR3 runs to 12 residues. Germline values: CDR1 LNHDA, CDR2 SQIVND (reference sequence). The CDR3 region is CASSPGNQPQHF. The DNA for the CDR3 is TGTGCCAGCTCACCCGGGAATCAGCCCCAGCATTTT.

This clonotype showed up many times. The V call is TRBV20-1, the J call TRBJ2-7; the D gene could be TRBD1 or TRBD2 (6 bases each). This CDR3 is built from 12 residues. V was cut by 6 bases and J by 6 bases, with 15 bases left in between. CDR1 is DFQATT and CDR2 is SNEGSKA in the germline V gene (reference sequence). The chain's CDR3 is CSAGGAASEQYF. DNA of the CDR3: TGCAGTGCGGGGGGCGCGGCGAGCGAGCAGTACTTC.

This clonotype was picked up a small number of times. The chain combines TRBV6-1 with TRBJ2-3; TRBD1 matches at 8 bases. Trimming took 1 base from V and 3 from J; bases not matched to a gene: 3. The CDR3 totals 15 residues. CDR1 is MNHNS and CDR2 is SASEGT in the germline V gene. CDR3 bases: TGTGCCAGCAGTGAAGGGGACAGGAGAACAGATACGCAGTATTTT. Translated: CASSEGDRRTDTQYF.

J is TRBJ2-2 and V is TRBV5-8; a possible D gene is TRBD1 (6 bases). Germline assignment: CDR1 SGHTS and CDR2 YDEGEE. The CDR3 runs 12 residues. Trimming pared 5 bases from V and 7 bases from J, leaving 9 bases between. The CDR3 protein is CASRGAVGELFF. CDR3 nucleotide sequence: TGTGCCAGCAGGGGGGCAGTCGGGGAGCTGTTTTTT. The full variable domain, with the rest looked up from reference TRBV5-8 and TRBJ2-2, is EAGVTQSPTHLIKTRGQQATLRCSPISGHTSVYWYQQALGLGLQFLLWYDEGEERNRGNFPPRFSGRQFPNYSSELNVNALELEDSALYLCASRGAVGELFFGEGSRLTVL.

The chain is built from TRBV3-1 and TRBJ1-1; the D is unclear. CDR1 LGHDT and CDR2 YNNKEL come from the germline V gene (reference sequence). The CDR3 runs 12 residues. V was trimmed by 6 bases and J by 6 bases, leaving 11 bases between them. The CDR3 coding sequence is TGTGCCAGCAGGGGGTACTCCGCTGAAGCTTTCTTT. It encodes CASRGYSAEAFF.

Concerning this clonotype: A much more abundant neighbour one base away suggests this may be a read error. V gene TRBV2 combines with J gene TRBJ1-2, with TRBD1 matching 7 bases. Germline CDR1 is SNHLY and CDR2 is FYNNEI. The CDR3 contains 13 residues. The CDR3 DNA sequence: TGTGCCTGCAGTTGGGACAGAAACTATGGCTACACCTTC. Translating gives CACSWDRNYGYTF.

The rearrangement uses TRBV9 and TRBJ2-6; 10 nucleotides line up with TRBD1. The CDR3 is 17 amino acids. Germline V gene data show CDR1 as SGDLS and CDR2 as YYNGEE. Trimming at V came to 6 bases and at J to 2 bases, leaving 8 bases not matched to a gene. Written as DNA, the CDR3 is TGTGCCAGCAACCTGGGACAGGGGAATCCTGGGGCCAACGTCCTGACTTTC. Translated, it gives CASNLGQGNPGANVLTF.

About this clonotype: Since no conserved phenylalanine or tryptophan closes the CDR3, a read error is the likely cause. CDR3 sequence (DNA): TGTGCCATCAGTGAAGTACAGGGGAGCACTGAAGCTTTCCTT. Translated: CAISEVQGSTEAFL. The chain combines TRBV10-3 with TRBJ1-1; 7 nucleotides align to TRBD1. The CDR3 runs to 14 residues. With 3 bases clipped from V and 4 bases from J, the junction kept 5 bases outside the gene matches. CDR1 is ENHRY, CDR2 SYGVKD, per germline.

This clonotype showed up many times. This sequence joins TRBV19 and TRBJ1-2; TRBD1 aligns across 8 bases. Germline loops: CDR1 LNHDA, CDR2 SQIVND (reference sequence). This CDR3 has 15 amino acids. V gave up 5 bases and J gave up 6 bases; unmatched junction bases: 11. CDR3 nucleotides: TGTGCCAGTAGTGGACAGGGACGTAACACAAATGGCTACACCTTC. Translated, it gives CASSGQGRNTNGYTF.

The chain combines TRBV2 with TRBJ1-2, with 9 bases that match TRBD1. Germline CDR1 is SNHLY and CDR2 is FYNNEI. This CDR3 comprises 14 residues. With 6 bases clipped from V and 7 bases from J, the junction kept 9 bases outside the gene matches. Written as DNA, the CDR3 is TGTGCCAGCAGAGGGACAGGGTTGGGGCTTGGCTACACCTTC. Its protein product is CASRGTGLGLGYTF.

In DNA, the CDR3 is TGTGCCAGCAGTTTGGGGGGCCATCAGCCCCAGCATTTT. Translation: CASSLGGHQPQHF. J is TRBJ1-5 and V is TRBV12-3 or TRBV12-4; a possible D gene is TRBD1 (6 bases). V was trimmed by 3 bases and J by 5 bases, leaving 8 bases between them. The CDR3 spans 13 residues.

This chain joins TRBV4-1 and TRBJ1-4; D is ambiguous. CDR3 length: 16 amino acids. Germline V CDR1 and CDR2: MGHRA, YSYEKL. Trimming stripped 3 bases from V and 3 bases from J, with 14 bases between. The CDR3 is CASSHFLGGSNEKLFF. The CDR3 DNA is TGCGCCAGCAGCCATTTTTTGGGCGGGTCTAATGAAAAACTGTTTTTT.

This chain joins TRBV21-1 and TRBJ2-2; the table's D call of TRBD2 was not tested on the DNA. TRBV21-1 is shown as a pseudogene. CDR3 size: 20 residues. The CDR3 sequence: CASSKRPSGSVGGDTGELFF. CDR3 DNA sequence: TGTGCCAGCAGCAAAAGGCCTAGCGGGAGCGTCGGAGGGGACACCGGGGAGCTGTTTTTT.

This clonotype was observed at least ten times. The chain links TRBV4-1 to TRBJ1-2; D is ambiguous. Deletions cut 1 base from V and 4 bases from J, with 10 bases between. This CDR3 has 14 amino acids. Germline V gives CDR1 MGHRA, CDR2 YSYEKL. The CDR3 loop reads CASSQAISGYGYTF. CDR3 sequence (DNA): TGCGCCAGCAGCCAAGCGATAAGTGGCTATGGCTACACCTTC.

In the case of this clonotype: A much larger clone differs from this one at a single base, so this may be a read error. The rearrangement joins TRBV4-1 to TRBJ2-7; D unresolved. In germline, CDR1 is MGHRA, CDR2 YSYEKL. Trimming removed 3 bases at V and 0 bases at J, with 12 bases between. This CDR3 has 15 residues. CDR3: CASSHRQLSSYEQYF. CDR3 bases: TGCGCCAGCAGCCACAGACAACTCAGCTCCTACGAGCAGTACTTC.

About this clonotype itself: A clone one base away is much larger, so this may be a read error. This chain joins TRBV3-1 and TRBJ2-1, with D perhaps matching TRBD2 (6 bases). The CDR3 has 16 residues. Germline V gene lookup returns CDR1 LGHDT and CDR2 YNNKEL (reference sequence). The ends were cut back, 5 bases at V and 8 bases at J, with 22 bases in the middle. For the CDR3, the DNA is TGTGCCAGCAGCGCAGATGGCGGGACGAGGGCAGATGAGCAGTTCTTC. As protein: CASSADGGTRADEQFF.

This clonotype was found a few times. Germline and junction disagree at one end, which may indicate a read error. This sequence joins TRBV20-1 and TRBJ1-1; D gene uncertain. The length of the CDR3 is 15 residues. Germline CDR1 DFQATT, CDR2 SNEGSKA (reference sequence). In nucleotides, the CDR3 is TGCAGTGCCACCCGGCAGCCAGGCATGAACACTGAAACTTTCTTT. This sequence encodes CSATRQPGMNTETFF.

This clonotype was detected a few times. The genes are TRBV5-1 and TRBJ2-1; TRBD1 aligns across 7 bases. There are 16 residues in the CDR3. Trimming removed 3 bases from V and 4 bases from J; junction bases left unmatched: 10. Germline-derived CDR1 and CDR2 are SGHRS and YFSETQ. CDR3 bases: TGCGCCAGCAGCTCAAACCCGGGACAGTATTACAATGAGCAGTTCTTC. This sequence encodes CASSSNPGQYYNEQFF. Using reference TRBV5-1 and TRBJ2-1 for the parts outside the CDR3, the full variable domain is KAGVTQTPRYLIKTRGQQVTLSCSPISGHRSVSWYQQTPGQGLQFLFEYFSETQRNKGNFPGRFSGRQFSNSRSEMNVSTLELGDSALYLCASSSNPGQYYNEQFFGPGTRLTVL.

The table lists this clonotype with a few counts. Here the CDR3 reads CASKETGDTEAFF. CDR3 nucleotide sequence: TGTGCCAGCAAAGAGACAGGGGACACTGAAGCTTTCTTT. The chain recombines TRBV18 with TRBJ1-1; 8 bases align to TRBD1. The trim removed 8 bases at V and 3 bases at J, leaving 5 bases unmatched. Per the germline V gene, CDR1 is KGHSH and CDR2 is LQKENI. The CDR3 extends over 13 amino acids. Based on the CDR3 plus reference TRBV18 and TRBJ1-1, the full variable domain is NAGVMQNPRHLVRRRGQEARLRCSPMKGHSHVYWYRQLPEEGLKFMVYLQKENIIDESGMPKERFSAEFPKEGPSILRIQQVVRGDSAAYFCASKETGDTEAFFGQGTRLTVV.

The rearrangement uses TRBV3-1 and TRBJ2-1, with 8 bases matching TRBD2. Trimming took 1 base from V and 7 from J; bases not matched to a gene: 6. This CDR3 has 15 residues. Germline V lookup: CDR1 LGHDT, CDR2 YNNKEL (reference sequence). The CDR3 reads CASSQAGRAGNEQFF. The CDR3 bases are TGTGCCAGCAGCCAAGCCGGGAGGGCCGGGAATGAGCAGTTCTTC.

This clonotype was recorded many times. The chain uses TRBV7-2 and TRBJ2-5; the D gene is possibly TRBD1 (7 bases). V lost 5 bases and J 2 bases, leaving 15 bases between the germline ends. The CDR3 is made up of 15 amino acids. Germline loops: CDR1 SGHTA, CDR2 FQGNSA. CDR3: CASSRAGQQQETQYF. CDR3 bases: TGTGCCAGCAGCCGGGCGGGACAGCAACAAGAGACCCAGTACTTC.